This T cell receptor beta chain was identified in a study of T cell changes during pregnancy in multiple sclerosis. Measured with immunoSEQ multiplex PCR; TCRdb has only the in-frame clones, and not every one. The sample includes about 70,000 clones, 85% to 95% seen only once; the top ten take under 0.3%. The sequence derives from a female donor with multiple sclerosis, enrolled in a pregnancy study. The sequenced sample was CD4+ T cells from peripheral blood mononuclear cells, obtained after pregnancy.

CDR3 region: CACEGQGGTEAFF. The CDR3 DNA is TGTGCCTGTGAAGGACAGGGCGGCACTGAAGCTTTCTTT. The rearrangement links TRBV30 to TRBJ1-1, with 8 bases that match TRBD1. This CDR3 comprises 13 residues. Germline V gives CDR1 GTSNPN, CDR2 SVGIG (reference sequence). Trimming took 6 bases from V and 4 from J; bases not matched to a gene: 7.